What follows describes a single T cell receptor (beta chain). This sample stems from a study of tumor-infiltrating lymphocytes in localized non-small cell lung cancer. Assay: immunoSEQ multiplex PCR; the TCRdb copy retains only in-frame clones and omits some. The sample carries roughly 12,000 clones, less than 75% recorded once. The CDR3 has 14 amino acids. Germline CDR1 and CDR2: SGHTA and FQGNSA. V gave up 1 base and J gave up 4 bases, with 8 bases separating them. Sequencing was done on a sample of uninvolved lung tissue not adjacent to the tumor. This clonotype was sampled from a human donor with non-small cell lung cancer. This chain connects TRBV7-2 to TRBJ2-1; D gene ambiguous. Here the CDR3 DNA reads TGTGCCAGCAGCTTAGGGGTGAGATACAATGAGCAGTTCTTC. It yields the protein CASSLGVRYNEQFF.